This TCR beta chain was profiled in a study of response to subunit inactivated influenza vaccine. TCRdb passed the RT-PCR reads through MiXCR, listing each CDR3 protein once. Of 600,000 to 700,000 distinct CDR3 sequences in the sample, about 15% were seen once. Notes on the study in general: Each seasonal flu vaccination may recruit only limited new T cells, authors suggested.

This clonotype was observed a handful of times. Its antigen is unknown. This clonotype was sampled from a man over 45 who received an inactivated influenza vaccine. Sequenced material: PBMCs from blood, taken 14 to 15 days before vaccination.

The CDR3 nucleotides read TGTGCCAGCTCACCATCGGCCGGGACGGTTTACGAGCAGTACTTC. Its protein product is CASSPSAGTVYEQYF. This chain joins TRBV18 and TRBJ2-7; D may be TRBD1 or TRBD2 (5 bases each). Looked up from germline, CDR1 is KGHSH and CDR2 is LQKENI. The V end was cut by 2 bases, the J end by 4 bases, with 15 bases between. The CDR3 contains 15 residues.